These T cell receptor beta chains were read from a single sample in a study of shared clonotypes between healthy human individuals. Using immunoSEQ multiplex PCR, the repertoire was profiled, and TCRdb retains in-frame clones only, with some absent. Of under 2,500,000 clones in the sample, almost 96% were seen once. Sequences were obtained from naive CD4+ T cells sorted from blood. The receptor source for this set is a man aged 18 to 29 in good health. Each CDR3 is given with its conserved first and last residue. D genes are given only for firm matches. The size field is filled for only some rows; it gives once, few, many or a size class.

J	D	size	V	DNA	CDR3
TRBJ2-2	-	-	TRBV18	TGTGCCAGCTCACCAACCGCCGCGGTAAACACCGGGGAGCTGTTTTTT	CASSPTAAVNTGELFF
TRBJ1-5	TRBD1	-	TRBV5-6	TGTGCCAGCAGCCACAGGGGGAGCAATCAGCCCCAGCATTTT	CASSHRGSNQPQHF
TRBJ2-6	TRBD1	-	TRBV5-1	TGCGCCAGCAGCCTAGACAGGGCAGGGTCTGGGGCCAACGTCCTGACTTTC	CASSLDRAGSGANVLTF
TRBJ2-1	TRBD1	once	TRBV9	TGTGCCAGCAGCGCCCGGACAGGCTCCTACAATGAGCAGTTCTTC	CASSARTGSYNEQFF
TRBJ1-5	-	-	TRBV7-9	TGTGCCAGCAGCTTGGAGGGCCGGACGGATCAGCCCCAGCATTTT	CASSLEGRTDQPQHF
TRBJ1-2	-	-	TRBV7-9	TGTGCCAGCAGCTTAGTAGCTGACTATGGCTACACCTTC	CASSLVADYGYTF
TRBJ1-2	-	-	TRBV6-1	TGTGCCAGCAGTGAACAGGCGAACTATGGCTACACCTTC	CASSEQANYGYTF
TRBJ2-1	-	-	TRBV6-5	TGTGCCAGCAGTTACTCTGCCTACCTCAGTACAATGGAGCAGTTCTTC	CASSYSAYLSTMEQFF
TRBJ2-5	TRBD1	-	TRBV7-2	TGTGCCAGCAGTTTTAGGACAGGTATTGTGGAGACCCAGTACTTC	CASSFRTGIVETQYF
TRBJ2-1	TRBD1	-	TRBV2	TGTGCCAGCAGTATCACCGGGACAGGGCCCAATGAGCAGTTCTTC	CASSITGTGPNEQFF
TRBJ2-7	-	-	TRBV5-1	TGCGCCAGCAGCGAGACGGGACTTGGGGCATACGAGCAGTACTTC	CASSETGLGAYEQYF
TRBJ2-7	TRBD1	once	TRBV10-3	TGTGCCATCGGACAGGTCAGGAGCTCCTACGAGCAGTACTTC	CAIGQVRSSYEQYF
TRBJ1-6	-	-	TRBV4-1	TGCGCCAGCAGCCAAGACAGGGAGATTCGCCCCCTCCACTTT	CASSQDREIRPLHF
TRBJ2-5	TRBD1	-	TRBV10-1	TGCGCCAGCAGTGGGAGACAGGGCGGGACCCAGTACTTC	CASSGRQGGTQYF
TRBJ2-7	-	-	TRBV6-1	TGTGCCAGCAGTGAGCGACAGTATAGCGAGCAGTACTTC	CASSERQYSEQYF
TRBJ2-7	TRBD2	-	TRBV28	TGTGCCAGCAGTACAGCGGGAATCTACGAGCAGTACTTC	CASSTAGIYEQYF
TRBJ2-7	-	-	TRBV6-5	TGTGCCAGCAGCAATGTAAGGGCGGGTTCCTACGAGCAGTACTTC	CASSNVRAGSYEQYF
TRBJ1-6	-	-	TRBV25-1	TGTGCCAGCACCCCCGACCGCCAAGCCTCTTCACCCCTCCACTTT	CASTPDRQASSPLHF
TRBJ2-1	TRBD2	once	TRBV2	TGTGCCAGCAGTGGGACTAGCGGGGGTGGTTATGAGCAGTTCTTC	CASSGTSGGGYEQFF
TRBJ1-4	-	-	TRBV27	TGTGCCAGCAGCCTCCTCCAGGGGAGGGGGGAAAAACTGTTTTTT	CASSLLQGRGEKLFF
TRBJ1-3	-	once	TRBV21-1	TGTGCCAGCAGCAATGTGGGGCAGACAGGGGCAAGAGGAAACACCATATATTTT	CASSNVGQTGARGNTIYF
TRBJ2-2	TRBD1	-	TRBV5-1	TGCGCCAGCAGCTTGGCAGGGGGCGCAACCGGGGAGCTGTTTTTT	CASSLAGGATGELFF
TRBJ2-7	-	-	TRBV6-5	TGTGCCAGCAGTTACTCGTGGGGGCAGTCCTACGAGCAGTACTTC	CASSYSWGQSYEQYF
TRBJ2-3	TRBD2	-	TRBV15	TGTGCCACCAGCAGTTCTAGCGGTTACACAGATACGCAGTATTTT	CATSSSSGYTDTQYF
TRBJ2-2	-	-	TRBV5-1	TGCGCCAGCAGCCGGGGCCAGAACACCGGGGAGCTGTTTTTT	CASSRGQNTGELFF
TRBJ2-5	-	-	TRBV18	TGTGCCAGCTCACCACTGACAGGCCCACAAGAGACCCAGTACTTC	CASSPLTGPQETQYF
TRBJ1-2	-	-	TRBV19	TGTGCCAGTAAGGGGCCCCAAGATGGCTACACCTTC	CASKGPQDGYTF
TRBJ2-5	-	-	TRBV7-9	TGTGCCAGCAGCTTAATGGACCAAGAGACCCAGTACTTC	CASSLMDQETQYF
TRBJ2-2	TRBD1	-	TRBV5-1	TGCGCCAGCAGATTACAGGGGGACACCGGGGAGCTGTTTTTT	CASRLQGDTGELFF
TRBJ1-4	-	once	TRBV30	TGTGCCTGGAGTGTACATTCCCAGGTCGAAAAACTGTTTTTT	CAWSVHSQVEKLFF
TRBJ1-2	TRBD1	-	TRBV5-1	TGCGCCAGCAGCTTGGGGGAAACAGGGGACGGCTACACCTTC	CASSLGETGDGYTF
TRBJ2-6	-	few	TRBV27	TGTGCCAGCAGTTTCCGAGGCTCTGGGGCCAACGTCCTGACTTTC	CASSFRGSGANVLTF
TRBJ1-1	-	once	TRBV11-2	TGTGCCAGCAGCTTTCGGGTCGTCACTGAAGCTTTCTTT	CASSFRVVTEAFF
TRBJ2-7	-	-	TRBV6-6	TGTGCCAGCAGAGGCACGACGGTCGGGGAGCAGTACTTC	CASRGTTVGEQYF
TRBJ2-7	-	-	TRBV10-2	TGCGCCAGCAGTGAGTTGGGTCTGGAGCAGTACTTC	CASSELGLEQYF
TRBJ2-1	-	-	TRBV9	TGTGCCAGCAGCGTAGATCAGTGGAGCTCCTACAATGAGCAGTTCTTC	CASSVDQWSSYNEQFF
TRBJ2-7	-	-	TRBV13	TGTGCCAGCAGCTTAGGGGCCCCCTACGAGCAGTACTTC	CASSLGAPYEQYF
TRBJ2-7	-	-	TRBV2	TGTGCCAGCAGAGTGGGAGTAGGGGACACCACCGGCGAGCAGTACTTC	CASRVGVGDTTGEQYF
TRBJ2-7	TRBD2	-	TRBV2	TGTGCCAGCGCGCGGGAGAGTGTCCACGAGCAGTACTTC	CASARESVHEQYF
TRBJ2-2	-	-	TRBV6-1	TGTGCCAGCAGGACAGTTGCGAACACCGGGGAGCTGTTTTTT	CASRTVANTGELFF
TRBJ1-3	-	-	TRBV9	TGTGCCAGCAGCGTAGATCCCGCGGTTTCTGGAAACACCATATATTTT	CASSVDPAVSGNTIYF
TRBJ2-1	TRBD2	-	TRBV30	TGTGCCTGGGGGACTAGCAAGCATGAGCAGTTCTTC	CAWGTSKHEQFF
TRBJ2-3	TRBD2	-	TRBV7-9	TGTGCCAGCAGCCCCCGACTAGCGGGAGACCCAAGGGATACGCAGTATTTT	CASSPRLAGDPRDTQYF
TRBJ1-4	-	-	TRBV20-1	TGCAGTGTAGTGAGCGATGAAAAACTGTTTTTT	CSVVSDEKLFF
TRBJ2-7	-	-	TRBV18	TGTGCCAGCTCACCACCCCTTCTCTACGAGCAGTACTTC	CASSPPLLYEQYF
TRBJ2-7	TRBD2	-	TRBV27	TGTGCCAGCAGTTTATCGGGAGGGGCCGGTCCCTACGAGCAGTACTTC	CASSLSGGAGPYEQYF